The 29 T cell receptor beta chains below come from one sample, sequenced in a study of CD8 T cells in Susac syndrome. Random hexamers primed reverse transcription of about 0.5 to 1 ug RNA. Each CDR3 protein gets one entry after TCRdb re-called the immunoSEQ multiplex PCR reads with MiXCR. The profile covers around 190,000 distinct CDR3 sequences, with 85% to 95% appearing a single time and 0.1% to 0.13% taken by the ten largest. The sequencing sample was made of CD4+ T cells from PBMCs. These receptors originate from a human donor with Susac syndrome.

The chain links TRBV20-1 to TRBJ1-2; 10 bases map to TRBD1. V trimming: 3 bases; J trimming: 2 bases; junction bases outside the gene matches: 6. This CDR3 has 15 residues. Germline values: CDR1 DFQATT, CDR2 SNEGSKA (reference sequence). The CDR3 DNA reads TGCAGTGCTAGCCCACCGGGACAGGGGAACTATGGCTACACCTTC. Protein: CSASPPGQGNYGYTF.

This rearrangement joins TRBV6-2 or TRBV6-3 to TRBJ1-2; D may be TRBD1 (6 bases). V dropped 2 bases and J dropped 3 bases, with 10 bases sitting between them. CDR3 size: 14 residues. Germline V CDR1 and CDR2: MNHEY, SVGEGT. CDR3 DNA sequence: TGTGCCAGCAGTTACGGCTCAGGGGACTATGGCTACACCTTC. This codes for CASSYGSGDYGYTF.

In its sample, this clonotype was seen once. DNA of the CDR3: TGTGCCAGCAGCTTAGCTCGTGACGGGGAGCAGTACTTC. Translation: CASSLARDGEQYF. This chain uses TRBV7-2 with TRBJ2-7; D unclear. CDR1 is SGHTA, CDR2 FQGNSA, per germline. With 0 bases removed from V and 7 bases from J, the gap between germline ends came to 10 bases. The CDR3 is 13 amino acids.

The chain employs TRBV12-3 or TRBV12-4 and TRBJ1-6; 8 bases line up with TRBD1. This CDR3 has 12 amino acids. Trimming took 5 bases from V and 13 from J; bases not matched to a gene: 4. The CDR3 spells CASSVTGVPLHF. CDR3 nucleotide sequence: TGTGCCAGCAGTGTGACAGGGGTGCCCCTCCACTTT.

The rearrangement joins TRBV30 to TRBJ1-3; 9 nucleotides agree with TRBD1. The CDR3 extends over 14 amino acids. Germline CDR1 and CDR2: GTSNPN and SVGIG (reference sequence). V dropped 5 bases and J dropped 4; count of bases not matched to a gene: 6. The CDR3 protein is CAWDGTGLGNTIYF. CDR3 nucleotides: TGTGCCTGGGACGGGACAGGGTTAGGAAACACCATATATTTT.

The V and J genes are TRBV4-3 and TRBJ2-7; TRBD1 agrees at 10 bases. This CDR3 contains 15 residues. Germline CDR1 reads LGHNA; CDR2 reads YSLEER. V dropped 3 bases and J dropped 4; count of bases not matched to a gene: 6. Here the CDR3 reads CASSQRTGGGYEQYF. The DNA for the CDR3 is TGCGCCAGCAGCCAGAGGACAGGGGGTGGTTACGAGCAGTACTTC.

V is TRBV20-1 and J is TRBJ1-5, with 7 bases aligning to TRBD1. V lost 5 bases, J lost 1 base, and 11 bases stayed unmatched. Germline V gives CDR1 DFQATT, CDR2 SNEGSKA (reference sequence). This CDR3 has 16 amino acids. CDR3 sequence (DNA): TGCAGTGCTGAGACAGGGACTGGCCTAAGCAATCAGCCCCAGCATTTT. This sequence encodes CSAETGTGLSNQPQHF.

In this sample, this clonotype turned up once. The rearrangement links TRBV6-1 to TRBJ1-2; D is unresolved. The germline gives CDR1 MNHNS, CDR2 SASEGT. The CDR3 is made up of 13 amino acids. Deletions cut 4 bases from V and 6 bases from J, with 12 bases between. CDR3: CASSGYQRDGYTF. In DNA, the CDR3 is TGTGCCAGCAGTGGGTACCAAAGGGATGGCTACACCTTC.

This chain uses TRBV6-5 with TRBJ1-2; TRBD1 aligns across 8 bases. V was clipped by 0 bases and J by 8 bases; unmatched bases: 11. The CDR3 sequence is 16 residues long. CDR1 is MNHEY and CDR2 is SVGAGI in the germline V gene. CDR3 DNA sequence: TGTGCCAGCAGTTACTCGGGATGGCAGGGGGCGCAAGGCTACACCTTC. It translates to CASSYSGWQGAQGYTF.

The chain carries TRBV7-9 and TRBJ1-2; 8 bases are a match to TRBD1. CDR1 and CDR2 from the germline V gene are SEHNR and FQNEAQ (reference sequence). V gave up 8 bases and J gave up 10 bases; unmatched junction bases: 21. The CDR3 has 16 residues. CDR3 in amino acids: CASGFSGDRGGRDYTF. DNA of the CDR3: TGTGCCAGCGGATTCTCAGGAGACAGGGGAGGTAGAGACTACACCTTC.

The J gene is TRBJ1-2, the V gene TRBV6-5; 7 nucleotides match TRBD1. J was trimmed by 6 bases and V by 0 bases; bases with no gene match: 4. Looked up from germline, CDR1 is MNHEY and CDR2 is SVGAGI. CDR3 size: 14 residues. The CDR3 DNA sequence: TGTGCCAGCAGTTACTCTGGCCAGGGGGATGGCTACACCTTC. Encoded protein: CASSYSGQGDGYTF.

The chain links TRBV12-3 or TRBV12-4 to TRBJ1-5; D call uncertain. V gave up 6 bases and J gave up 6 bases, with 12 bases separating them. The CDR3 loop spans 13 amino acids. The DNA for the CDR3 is TGTGCCAGCAGAGTGGGTCCGGTTCAGCCCCAGCATTTT. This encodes CASRVGPVQPQHF.

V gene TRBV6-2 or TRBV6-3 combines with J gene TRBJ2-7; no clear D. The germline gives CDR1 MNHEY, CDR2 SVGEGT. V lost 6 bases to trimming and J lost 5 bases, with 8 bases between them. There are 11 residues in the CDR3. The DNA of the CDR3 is TGTGCCAGCAGCCGCCCCCACGAGCAGTACTTC. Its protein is CASSRPHEQYF.

The CDR3 region has the DNA TGTGCCAGCAGTTTATCGACTCTGGGACTGACTAATGAAAAACTGTTTTTT. It is translated as CASSLSTLGLTNEKLFF. This sequence joins TRBV27 and TRBJ1-4; D might be TRBD1 (5 bases). CDR3 length: 17 residues. The ends were cut back, 0 bases at V and 2 bases at J, with 13 bases in the middle. Germline CDR1 reads MNHEY; CDR2 reads SMNVEV (reference sequence). The complete variable domain, with remaining parts taken from reference TRBV27 and TRBJ1-4, reads EAQVTQNPRYLITVTGKKLTVTCSQNMNHEYMSWYRQDPGLGLRQIYYSMNVEVTDKGDVPEGYKVSRKEKRNFPLILESPSPNQTSLYFCASSLSTLGLTNEKLFFGSGTQLSVL.

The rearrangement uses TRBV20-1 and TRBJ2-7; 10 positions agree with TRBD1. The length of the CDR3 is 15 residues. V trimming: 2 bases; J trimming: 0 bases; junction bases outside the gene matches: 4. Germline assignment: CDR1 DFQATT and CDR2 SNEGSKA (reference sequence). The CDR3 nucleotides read TGCAGTGCTAGATCAAGGGACAGGGGCTCCTACGAGCAGTACTTC. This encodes CSARSRDRGSYEQYF.

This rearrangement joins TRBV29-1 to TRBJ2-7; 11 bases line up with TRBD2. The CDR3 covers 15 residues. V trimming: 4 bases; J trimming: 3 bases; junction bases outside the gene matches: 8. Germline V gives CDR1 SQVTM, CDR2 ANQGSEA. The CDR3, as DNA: TGCAGCGTTGCAAAGGTAGCGGGGGGGAACTACGAGCAGTACTTC. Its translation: CSVAKVAGGNYEQYF.

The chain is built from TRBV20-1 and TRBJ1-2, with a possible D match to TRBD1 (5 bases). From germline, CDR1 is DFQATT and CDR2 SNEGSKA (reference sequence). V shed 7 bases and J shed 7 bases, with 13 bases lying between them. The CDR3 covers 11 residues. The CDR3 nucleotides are TGCAGTGGGACAACTGGGCTTGGCTACACCTTC. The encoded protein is CSGTTGLGYTF.

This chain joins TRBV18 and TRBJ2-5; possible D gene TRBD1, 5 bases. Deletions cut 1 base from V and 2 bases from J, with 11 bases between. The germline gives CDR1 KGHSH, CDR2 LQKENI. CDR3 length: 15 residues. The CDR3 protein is CASSPLPGQQETQYF. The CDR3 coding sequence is TGTGCCAGCTCACCACTCCCTGGACAACAAGAGACCCAGTACTTC.

The CDR3 DNA reads as TGCAGCGTTGAAGGGTACACTGAAGCTTTCTTT. This gives the protein CSVEGYTEAFF. The chain is built from TRBV29-1 and TRBJ1-1; D not resolved. This CDR3 region has 11 residues. The V end lost 1 base, the J end lost 3 bases, and 3 bases lay between the germline ends. Germline CDR1 reads SQVTM; CDR2 reads ANQGSEA.

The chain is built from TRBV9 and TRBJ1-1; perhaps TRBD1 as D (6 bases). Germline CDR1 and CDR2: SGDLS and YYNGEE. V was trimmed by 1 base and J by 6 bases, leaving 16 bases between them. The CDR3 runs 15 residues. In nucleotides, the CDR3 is TGTGCCAGCAGCGTAAGTCCACAGGGTGTAGCTGAAGCTTTCTTT. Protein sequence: CASSVSPQGVAEAFF. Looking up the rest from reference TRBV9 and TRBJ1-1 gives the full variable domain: DSGVTQTPKHLITATGQRVTLRCSPRSGDLSVYWYQQSLDQGLQFLIQYYNGEERAKGNILERFSAQQFPDLHSELNLSSLELGDSALYFCASSVSPQGVAEAFFGQGTRLTVV.

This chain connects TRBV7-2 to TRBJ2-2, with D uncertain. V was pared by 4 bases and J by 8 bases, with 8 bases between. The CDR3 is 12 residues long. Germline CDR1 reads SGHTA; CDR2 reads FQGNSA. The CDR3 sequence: CASSSDQGELFF. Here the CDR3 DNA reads TGTGCCAGCAGCTCCGATCAAGGGGAGCTGTTTTTT. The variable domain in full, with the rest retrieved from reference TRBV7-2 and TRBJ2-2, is GAGVSQSPSNKVTEKGKDVELRCDPISGHTALYWYRQSLGQGLEFLIYFQGNSAPDKSGLPSDRFSAERTGGSVSTLTIQRTQQEDSAVYLCASSSDQGELFFGEGSRLTVL.

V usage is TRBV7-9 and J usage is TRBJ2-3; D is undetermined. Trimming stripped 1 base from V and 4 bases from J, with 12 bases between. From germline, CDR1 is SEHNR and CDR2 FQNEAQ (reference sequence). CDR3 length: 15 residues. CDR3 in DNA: TGTGCCAGCAGCTTAGTCCTACTTGCGGCAGATACGCAGTATTTT. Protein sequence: CASSLVLLAADTQYF.

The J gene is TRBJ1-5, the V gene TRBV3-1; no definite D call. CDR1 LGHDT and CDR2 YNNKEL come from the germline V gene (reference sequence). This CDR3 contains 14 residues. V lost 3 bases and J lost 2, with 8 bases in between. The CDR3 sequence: CASSHREGNQPQHF. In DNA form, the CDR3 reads TGTGCCAGCAGCCACCGGGAGGGCAATCAGCCCCAGCATTTT.

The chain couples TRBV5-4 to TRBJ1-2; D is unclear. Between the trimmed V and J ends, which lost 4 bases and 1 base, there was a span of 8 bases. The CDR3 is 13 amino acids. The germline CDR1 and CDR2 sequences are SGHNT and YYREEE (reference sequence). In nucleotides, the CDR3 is TGTGCCAGCAGCCCGAGGAATAACTATGGCTACACCTTC. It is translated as CASSPRNNYGYTF.

As DNA, the CDR3 is TGTGCCAGCAGCCGAAGCGGGCCTAGCGGCGGTAGCACAGATACGCAGTATTTT. Its translation: CASSRSGPSGGSTDTQYF. The gene calls are TRBV3-1 and TRBJ2-3, with TRBD2 matching 7 bases. Germline assignment: CDR1 LGHDT and CDR2 YNNKEL (reference sequence). The CDR3 loop spans 18 amino acids. Trimming at V came to 4 bases and at J to 0 bases, leaving 13 bases not matched to a gene.

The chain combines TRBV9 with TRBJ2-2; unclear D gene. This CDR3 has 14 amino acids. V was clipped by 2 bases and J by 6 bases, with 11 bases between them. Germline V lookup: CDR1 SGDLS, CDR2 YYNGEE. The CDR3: CASSVTGTPGELFF. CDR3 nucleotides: TGTGCCAGCAGCGTCACCGGTACGCCCGGGGAGCTGTTTTTT.

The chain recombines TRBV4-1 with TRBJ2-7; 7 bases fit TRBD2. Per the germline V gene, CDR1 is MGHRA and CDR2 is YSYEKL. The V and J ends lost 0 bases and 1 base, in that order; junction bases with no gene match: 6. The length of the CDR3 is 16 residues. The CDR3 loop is CASSQDELASSYEQYF. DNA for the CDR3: TGCGCCAGCAGCCAAGATGAACTAGCGTCGTCCTACGAGCAGTACTTC.

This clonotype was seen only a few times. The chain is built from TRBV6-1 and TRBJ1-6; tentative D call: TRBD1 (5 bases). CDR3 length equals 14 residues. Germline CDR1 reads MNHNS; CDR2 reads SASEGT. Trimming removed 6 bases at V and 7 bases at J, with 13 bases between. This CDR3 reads CASSRDGGNSPLHF. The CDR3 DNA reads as TGTGCCAGCAGCCGGGACGGAGGGAATTCACCCCTCCACTTT.

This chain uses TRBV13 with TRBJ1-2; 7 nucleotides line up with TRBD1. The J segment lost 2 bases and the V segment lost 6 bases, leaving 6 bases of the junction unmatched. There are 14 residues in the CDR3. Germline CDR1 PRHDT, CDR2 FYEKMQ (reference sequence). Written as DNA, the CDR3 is TGTGCCAGCAGGAGAACAGGGGCCAACTATGGCTACACCTTC. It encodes CASRRTGANYGYTF.